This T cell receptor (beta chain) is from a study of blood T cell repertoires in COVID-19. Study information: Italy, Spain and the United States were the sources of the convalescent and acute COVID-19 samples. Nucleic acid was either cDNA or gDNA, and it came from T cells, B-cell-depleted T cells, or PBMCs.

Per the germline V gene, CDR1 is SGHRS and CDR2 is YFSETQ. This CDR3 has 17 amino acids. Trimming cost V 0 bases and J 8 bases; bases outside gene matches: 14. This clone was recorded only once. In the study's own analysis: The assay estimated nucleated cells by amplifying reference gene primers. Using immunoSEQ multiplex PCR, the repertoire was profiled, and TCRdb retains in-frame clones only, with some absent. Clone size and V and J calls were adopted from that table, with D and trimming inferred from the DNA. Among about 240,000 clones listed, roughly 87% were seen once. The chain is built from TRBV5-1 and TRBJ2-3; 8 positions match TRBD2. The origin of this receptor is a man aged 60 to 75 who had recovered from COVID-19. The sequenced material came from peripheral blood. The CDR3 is CASSLERRGASRGTQYF. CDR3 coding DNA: TGCGCCAGCAGCTTGGAGAGGCGGGGGGCCTCACGCGGTACGCAGTATTTT. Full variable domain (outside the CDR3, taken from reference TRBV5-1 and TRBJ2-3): KAGVTQTPRYLIKTRGQQVTLSCSPISGHRSVSWYQQTPGQGLQFLFEYFSETQRNKGNFPGRFSGRQFSNSRSEMNVSTLELGDSALYLCASSLERRGASRGTQYFGPGTRLTVL.